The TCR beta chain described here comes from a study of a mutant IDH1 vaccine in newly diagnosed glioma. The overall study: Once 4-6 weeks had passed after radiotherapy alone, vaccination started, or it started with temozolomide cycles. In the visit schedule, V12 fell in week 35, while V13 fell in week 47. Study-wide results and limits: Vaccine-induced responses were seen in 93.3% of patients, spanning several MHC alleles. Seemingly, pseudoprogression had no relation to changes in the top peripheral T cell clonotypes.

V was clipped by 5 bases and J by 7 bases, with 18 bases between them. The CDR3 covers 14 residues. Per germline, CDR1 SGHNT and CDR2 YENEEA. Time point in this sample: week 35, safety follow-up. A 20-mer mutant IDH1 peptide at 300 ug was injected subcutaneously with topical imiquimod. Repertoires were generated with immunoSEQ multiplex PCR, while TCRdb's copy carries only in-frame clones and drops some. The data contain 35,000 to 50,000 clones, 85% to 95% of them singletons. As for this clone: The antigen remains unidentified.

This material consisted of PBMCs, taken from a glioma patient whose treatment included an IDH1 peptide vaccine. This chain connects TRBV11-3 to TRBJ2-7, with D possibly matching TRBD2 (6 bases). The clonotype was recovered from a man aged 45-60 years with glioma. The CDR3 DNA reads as TGTGCCAGCAGCCGCGGGGAAGGTTTGGAGGAGCAGTACTTC. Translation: CASSRGEGLEEQYF. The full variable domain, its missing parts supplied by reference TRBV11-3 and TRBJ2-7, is EAGVVQSPRYKIIEKKQPVAFWCNPISGHNTLYWYLQNLGQGPELLIRYENEEAVDDSQLPKDRFSAERLKGVDSTLKIQPAELGDSAVYLCASSRGEGLEEQYFGPGTRLTVT.